This T cell receptor beta chain emerged from a study of cytomegalovirus exposure and HLA in healthy donors. Broader study findings: In terms of immune exposure information, only CMV serostatus was available. Later analysis indicated greater clonal expansion among HLA-associated TCR beta chains than among equally common other chains.

The study ran its PCR with 60 Vbeta and 13 Jbeta primers. Sequencing was performed with immunoSEQ multiplex PCR; in TCRdb, only in-frame clones are kept and a portion is missing. In the table there are 150,000 to 200,000 clones, roughly 60% of which are singletons. The CDR3 extends over 17 amino acids. CDR1 is GTSNPN and CDR2 is SVGIG in the germline V gene (reference sequence). V gave up 3 bases and J gave up 2 bases; unmatched junction bases: 13. With respect to this clone: Its antigen is currently unknown.

This chain uses TRBV30 with TRBJ2-5; 9 positions agree with TRBD2. The sequence was obtained from a man aged 40-49 years in good health and CMV-seronegative. The sample consisted of PBMCs. CDR3 sequence reads: CAWRVAGLAIGQETQYF. CDR3 coding DNA: TGTGCCTGGAGAGTAGCGGGACTAGCAATAGGGCAAGAGACCCAGTACTTC.